A selection of T cell receptor beta chains follows, all from one sample in a study of shared clonotypes between healthy human individuals. Measured with immunoSEQ multiplex PCR; TCRdb has only the in-frame clones, and not every one. Of about 490,000 clones listed, around 80% are singletons. The sample consisted of PBMCs. These receptors originate from a woman aged 40 to 50 in good health. Some clones in this sample may be carry-over from other donors' samples. The CDR3 runs from the conserved cysteine through the conserved F or W. The order of the fields is J gene, clone size, V gene, D gene, CDR3 DNA, CDR3 protein. The D gene is left open where the match is weak. Clone size is given for some rows only: seen once, a few or many times, or a class if the clone is expanded.

J: TRBJ1-3; size: .; V: TRBV7-2; D: .; DNA: TGTGCCAGCAGCTTAGGTGACTTCTCTGGAAACACCATATATTTT; CDR3: CASSLGDFSGNTIYF
J: TRBJ2-5; size: .; V: TRBV7-2; D: .; DNA: TGTGCCAGCAGCCGTCAAGGGGGAAGGGGCCAAGAGACCCAGTACTTC; CDR3: CASSRQGGRGQETQYF
J: TRBJ2-7; size: once; V: TRBV11-3; D: TRBD1; DNA: TGTGCCAGCAGCTTACCCCGACAGGGCGAGTCCGAGCAGTACTTC; CDR3: CASSLPRQGESEQYF
J: TRBJ2-1; size: .; V: TRBV7-6; D: .; DNA: TGTGCCAGCAGCTTCAACCTAGACAATGAGCAGTTCTTC; CDR3: CASSFNLDNEQFF
J: TRBJ2-2; size: .; V: TRBV6-1; D: .; DNA: TGTGCCAGCACCCAACCAGCTACCGGGGAGCTGTTTTTT; CDR3: CASTQPATGELFF
J: TRBJ1-5; size: .; V: TRBV28; D: TRBD1; DNA: TGTGCCAGCAGATCGGACAGGTTGGGACGCAATCAGCCCCAGCATTTT; CDR3: CASRSDRLGRNQPQHF
J: TRBJ1-1; size: .; V: TRBV5-1; D: .; DNA: TGCGCCAGCAGCTTGGCCGGGGGGACATTCTCTGAAGCTTTCTTT; CDR3: CASSLAGGTFSEAFF
J: TRBJ2-7; size: few; V: TRBV27; D: TRBD1; DNA: TGTGCCAGCAGTTTATCCGGGACAGGGATAGGTTACGAGCAGTACTTC; CDR3: CASSLSGTGIGYEQYF
J: TRBJ1-1; size: few; V: TRBV18; D: .; DNA: TGTGCCAGCTCACCACGTGGAGGGTTGAACACTGAAGCTTTCTTT; CDR3: CASSPRGGLNTEAFF
J: TRBJ2-7; size: .; V: TRBV5-1; D: .; DNA: TGCGCCAGCAGCTTGGCCCCCCACCCAACATCAACCGAGCAGTACTTC; CDR3: CASSLAPHPTSTEQYF
J: TRBJ2-1; size: .; V: TRBV15; D: .; DNA: TGTGCCACCAGCAGAGGGCCCGGCGTCAATGAGCAGTTCTTC; CDR3: CATSRGPGVNEQFF
J: TRBJ2-5; size: .; V: TRBV10-3; D: .; DNA: TGTGCCGTCGGGACCTCCATCGAGACCCAGTACTTC; CDR3: CAVGTSIETQYF
J: TRBJ2-7; size: .; V: TRBV5-1; D: TRBD1; DNA: TGCGCCAGCAGCTTGGGGGACAGCCCGTCCTACGAGCAGTACTTC; CDR3: CASSLGDSPSYEQYF
J: TRBJ2-7; size: .; V: TRBV5-1; D: TRBD1; DNA: TGCGCCAGCAGTTCCTACAGGGGGTCCGGGACCTACGAGCAGTACTTC; CDR3: CASSSYRGSGTYEQYF
J: TRBJ1-2; size: .; V: TRBV5-1; D: .; DNA: TGCGCCAGCAGCTTGACGGCTGGGGATAACTATGGCTACACCTTC; CDR3: CASSLTAGDNYGYTF
J: TRBJ2-2; size: .; V: TRBV30; D: TRBD2; DNA: TGTGCCTGGAGTGGGGGACTAGTCCCCGGGGAGCTGTTTTTT; CDR3: CAWSGGLVPGELFF
J: TRBJ2-7; size: once; V: TRBV28; D: .; DNA: TGTGCCAGCAGTTTATTCAGGGAAGGGATCGAGCAGTACTTC; CDR3: CASSLFREGIEQYF
J: TRBJ1-3; size: few; V: TRBV6-1; D: TRBD1; DNA: TGTGCCAGCAGTGACTTTTTGACAGGGGGATTTGGAAACACCATATATTTT; CDR3: CASSDFLTGGFGNTIYF
J: TRBJ2-7; size: .; V: TRBV11-1; D: .; DNA: TGTGCCAGCAGCCCCGAGGTGGGGGACGAGCAGTACTTC; CDR3: CASSPEVGDEQYF
J: TRBJ2-2; size: .; V: TRBV4-1; D: TRBD2; DNA: TGCGCCAGCAGCCCCACTAGCGGGAGGGTTCACGGGGAGCTGTTTTTT; CDR3: CASSPTSGRVHGELFF
J: TRBJ2-7; size: .; V: TRBV28; D: TRBD1; DNA: TGTGCCAGCAGCTCCCCGGGACAGATGGACCGCTACGAGCAGTACTTC; CDR3: CASSSPGQMDRYEQYF
J: TRBJ2-3; size: few; V: TRBV7-2; D: .; DNA: TGTGCCAGCAGTTCTCCCGGCTTATATACGCAGTATTTT; CDR3: CASSSPGLYTQYF
J: TRBJ2-2; size: few; V: TRBV19; D: TRBD1; DNA: TGTGCCAGTATTCTGACCGGGACAGGGGGCAATTCCGGGGAGCTGTTTTTT; CDR3: CASILTGTGGNSGELFF
J: TRBJ2-7; size: few; V: TRBV5-4; D: .; DNA: TGTGCCAGCAGCCCGGACGCGGCTCTGGACGAGCAGTACTTC; CDR3: CASSPDAALDEQYF
J: TRBJ2-3; size: .; V: TRBV5-1; D: .; DNA: TGCGCCAGCAGCTTGGCCGACTACGGCACAGATACGCAGTATTTT; CDR3: CASSLADYGTDTQYF
J: TRBJ2-1; size: .; V: TRBV13; D: TRBD2; DNA: TGTGCCAGCAGCATTAGCGGGAGTATTTCGGATGAGCAGTTCTTC; CDR3: CASSISGSISDEQFF
J: TRBJ1-1; size: .; V: TRBV4-1; D: TRBD1; DNA: TGCGCCAGCAGCCCCTTACTGGACAGGGGGGGAGTGGCTTTCTTT; CDR3: CASSPLLDRGGVAFF
J: TRBJ2-5; size: .; V: TRBV7-9; D: .; DNA: TGTGCCAGCAGTCCCTACCAGGGGACCCAGTACTTC; CDR3: CASSPYQGTQYF
J: TRBJ2-7; size: .; V: TRBV19; D: TRBD2; DNA: TGTGCCAGTAGTATACTAGCGGGAGTTTCCTACGAGCAGTACTTC; CDR3: CASSILAGVSYEQYF
J: TRBJ2-1; size: few; V: TRBV14; D: TRBD2; DNA: TGTGCCAGCAGCCAAGTCGGGACTAGCGCGACGGGGGAGCAGTTCTTC; CDR3: CASSQVGTSATGEQFF
J: TRBJ2-3; size: .; V: TRBV5-4; D: .; DNA: TGTGCCAGCAGCTTGGCGGCGGGAACTAGCACAGATACGCAGTATTTT; CDR3: CASSLAAGTSTDTQYF
J: TRBJ2-1; size: .; V: TRBV18; D: TRBD2; DNA: TGTGCCAGCTCACCCGAGACTAGCGGGATCAATGAGCAGTTCTTC; CDR3: CASSPETSGINEQFF
J: TRBJ1-5; size: .; V: TRBV2; D: .; DNA: TGTGCCAGCAGTCCCCGGGAGGGCCAAGGGCCCCAGCATTTT; CDR3: CASSPREGQGPQHF
J: TRBJ2-1; size: .; V: TRBV9; D: TRBD2; DNA: TGTGCCAGCAGCCCACAAGTTGGGGCGGGAGTCTACAATGAGCAGTTCTTC; CDR3: CASSPQVGAGVYNEQFF
J: TRBJ1-5; size: .; V: TRBV5-1; D: .; DNA: TGCGCCAGCAGCTTGGGGACAGGCAATCAGCCCCAGCATTTT; CDR3: CASSLGTGNQPQHF
J: TRBJ1-3; size: once; V: TRBV7-9; D: .; DNA: TGTGCCAGCAGCTTGGACGACAGTTCTGGAAACGCCATATATTTT; CDR3: CASSLDDSSGNAIYF
J: TRBJ2-1; size: .; V: TRBV6-5; D: .; DNA: TGTGCCAGCAGTTGGGGAGGTGGGGGAGGGCAGTTCTTC; CDR3: CASSWGGGGGQFF
J: TRBJ1-1; size: .; V: TRBV6-4; D: .; DNA: TGTGCCAGCAGGGAAAGGGGGGGAGGGCAGGGAGGAATGGACACTGAAGCTTTCTTT; CDR3: CASRERGGGQGGMDTEAFF
J: TRBJ2-1; size: .; V: TRBV11-2; D: TRBD2; DNA: TGTGCCAGCAGCCGCCGGACTAGCGGAGACAATGAGCAGTTCTTC; CDR3: CASSRRTSGDNEQFF
J: TRBJ1-4; size: .; V: TRBV5-8; D: .; DNA: TGTGCCAGCAGCTTGGACCTCGCAACTAATGAAAAACTGTTTTTT; CDR3: CASSLDLATNEKLFF
J: TRBJ1-1; size: many; V: TRBV2; D: .; DNA: TGTGCCCGAGCACTTTCTGAGAGGGATCGCACTGAAGCTTTCTTT; CDR3: CARALSERDRTEAFF
J: TRBJ1-2; size: .; V: TRBV6-5; D: .; DNA: TGTGCCAGCAGCCCCCCCGGCAGGGTTGACTATGGCTACACCTTC; CDR3: CASSPPGRVDYGYTF
J: TRBJ1-2; size: .; V: TRBV10-3; D: .; DNA: TGTGCCACCCACAGGGAAAACTATGGCTACACCTTC; CDR3: CATHRENYGYTF
J: TRBJ2-3; size: once; V: TRBV10-3; D: .; DNA: TGTGCCATCAGTGAACGAGGACTGCTCACAGATACGCAGTATTTT; CDR3: CAISERGLLTDTQYF
J: TRBJ1-5; size: .; V: TRBV7-2; D: TRBD1; DNA: TGTGCCAGCAGCTTAGCCCTCGGGACAGTCCAGCATTTT; CDR3: CASSLALGTVQHF
J: TRBJ1-5; size: once; V: TRBV30; D: .; DNA: TGTGCCTGGAACCTGATGGTGGATCAGTCCCAGCATTTT; CDR3: CAWNLMVDQSQHF
J: TRBJ2-7; size: .; V: TRBV30; D: TRBD1; DNA: TGTGCCTGGACCCGGGACAGGGGCTACGAGCAGTACTTC; CDR3: CAWTRDRGYEQYF
J: TRBJ1-3; size: .; V: TRBV6-1; D: .; DNA: TGTGCCAGCAGTGAAGGGCTCCACTCTGGAAACACCATATATTTT; CDR3: CASSEGLHSGNTIYF
J: TRBJ2-1; size: few; V: TRBV5-4; D: TRBD2; DNA: TGTGCCAGCAGCTCAAGAGCTAGCGGGTCCTACAATGAGCAGTTCTTC; CDR3: CASSSRASGSYNEQFF
J: TRBJ1-2; size: .; V: TRBV2; D: TRBD1; DNA: TGTGCCAGCAGTGAAGCGGGACAGGGATATGGCTACACCTTC; CDR3: CASSEAGQGYGYTF
J: TRBJ2-7; size: .; V: TRBV27; D: .; DNA: TGTGCCAGCAGTCCCCGGGACCGGAGTGAGTTCGAGCAGTACTTC; CDR3: CASSPRDRSEFEQYF
J: TRBJ1-4; size: .; V: TRBV6-6; D: .; DNA: TGTGCCAGCAGAGAGGAGGAAAAACTGTTTTTT; CDR3: CASREEEKLFF
J: TRBJ2-5; size: few; V: TRBV30; D: .; DNA: TGTGCCTGGAGTGTCGGTGGTAAGGTGGAGACCCAGTACTTC; CDR3: CAWSVGGKVETQYF
J: TRBJ2-2; size: .; V: TRBV19; D: TRBD2; DNA: TGTGCCAGTAGTACCGGGACTAGCGGGATCTCGAACACCGGGGAGCTGTTTTTT; CDR3: CASSTGTSGISNTGELFF
J: TRBJ1-1; size: .; V: TRBV7-3; D: TRBD1; DNA: TGTGCCAGCAGCTTAACTGGATCAGGGGGTTCGAACACTGAAGCTTTCTTT; CDR3: CASSLTGSGGSNTEAFF